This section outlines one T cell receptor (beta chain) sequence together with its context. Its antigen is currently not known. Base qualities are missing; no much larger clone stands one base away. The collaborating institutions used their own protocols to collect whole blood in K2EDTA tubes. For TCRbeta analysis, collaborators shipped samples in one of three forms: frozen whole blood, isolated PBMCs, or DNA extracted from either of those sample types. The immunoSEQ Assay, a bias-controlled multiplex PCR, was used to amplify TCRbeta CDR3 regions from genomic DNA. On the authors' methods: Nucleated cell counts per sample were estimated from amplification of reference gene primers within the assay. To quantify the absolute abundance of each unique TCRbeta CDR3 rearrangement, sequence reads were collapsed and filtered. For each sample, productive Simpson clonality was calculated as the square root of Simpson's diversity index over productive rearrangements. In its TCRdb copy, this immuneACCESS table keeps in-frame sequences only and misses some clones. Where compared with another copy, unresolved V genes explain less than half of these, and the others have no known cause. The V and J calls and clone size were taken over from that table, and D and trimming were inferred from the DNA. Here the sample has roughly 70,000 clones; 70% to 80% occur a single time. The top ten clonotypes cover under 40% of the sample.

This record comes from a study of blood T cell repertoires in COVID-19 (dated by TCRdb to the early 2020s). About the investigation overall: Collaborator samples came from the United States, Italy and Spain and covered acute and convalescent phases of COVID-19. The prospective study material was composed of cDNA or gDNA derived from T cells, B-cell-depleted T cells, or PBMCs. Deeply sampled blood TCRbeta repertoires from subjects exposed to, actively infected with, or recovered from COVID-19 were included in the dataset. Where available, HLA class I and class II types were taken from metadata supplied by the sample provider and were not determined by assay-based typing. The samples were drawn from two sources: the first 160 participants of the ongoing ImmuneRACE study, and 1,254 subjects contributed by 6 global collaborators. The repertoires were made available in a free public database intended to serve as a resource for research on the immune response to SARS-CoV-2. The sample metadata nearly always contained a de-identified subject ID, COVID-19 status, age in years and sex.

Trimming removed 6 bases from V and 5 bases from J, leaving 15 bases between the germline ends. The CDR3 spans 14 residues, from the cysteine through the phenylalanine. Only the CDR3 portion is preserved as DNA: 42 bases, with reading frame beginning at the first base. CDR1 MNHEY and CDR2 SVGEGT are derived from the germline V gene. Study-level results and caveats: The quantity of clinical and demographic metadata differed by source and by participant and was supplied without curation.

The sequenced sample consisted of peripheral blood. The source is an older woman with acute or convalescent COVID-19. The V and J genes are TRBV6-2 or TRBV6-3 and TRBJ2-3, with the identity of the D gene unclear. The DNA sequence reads TGTGCCAGCAGCCCTCCGGAGCTCGGAGATACGCAGTATTTT. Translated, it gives CASSPPELGDTQYF.